One TCR beta chain is described in this entry. Its antigen remains unknown. The sample originates from a study of long-term antiretroviral therapy in people with HIV. General study points: HIV repertoires showed narrower CDR3 length ranges than controls.

Survey level was the resolution at which the v3.0 immunoSEQ assay ran. TCRdb keeps only in-frame clones here, not all; method: immunoSEQ multiplex PCR. Among approximately 17,000 clones, around nine tenths were seen once, and the ten largest hold more than 10%. The clonotype comes from a man aged 50 to 59 with HIV. The sequences come from unsorted PBMCs, collected 0.7 years before starting antiretroviral therapy.

The DNA of the CDR3 is TGTGCCAGCAGCCCATGGGGTCAGGGGAACGCCTACGAGCAGTACTTC. As protein: CASSPWGQGNAYEQYF. The chain employs TRBV5-4 and TRBJ2-7, with a possible D match to TRBD1 (6 bases). The V end lost 4 bases, the J end lost 2 bases, and 19 bases lay between the germline ends. Germline CDR1 SGHNT, CDR2 YYREEE (reference sequence). CDR3 size: 16 residues.